What follows are 30 T cell receptor beta chains derived from one specimen sequenced in a study of blood T cell repertoires in COVID-19. Clones were sequenced by immunoSEQ multiplex PCR, and TCRdb holds only the in-frame ones, with some missing. The sample records 260,000 or so clones, more than 80% being singletons. Specimen: peripheral blood. Source of these receptors: a woman aged 80 or over with COVID-19, enrolled during active disease.

As concerns this clone: Other DNA variants within this sample encode the same CDR3. The chain uses TRBV30 and TRBJ2-1; D call uncertain. Germline CDR1 is GTSNPN and CDR2 is SVGIG (reference sequence). V was trimmed by 1 base and J by 5 bases, leaving 3 bases between them. CDR3 length: 11 residues. CDR3 residues: CAWSADNEQFF. The CDR3 nucleotides read TGTGCCTGGAGTGCTGACAATGAGCAGTTCTTC. The complete variable domain, with remaining parts taken from reference TRBV30 and TRBJ2-1, reads SQTIHQWPATLVQPVGSPLSLECTVEGTSNPNLYWYRQAAGRGLQLLFYSVGIGQISSEVPQNLSASRPQDRQFILSSKKLLLSDSGFYLCAWSADNEQFFGPGTRLTVL.

This rearrangement joins TRBV6-2 or TRBV6-3 to TRBJ2-5; 7 nucleotides agree with TRBD2. Trimming took 3 bases from V and 4 from J; bases not matched to a gene: 14. This CDR3 is built from 17 residues. Germline CDR1 is MNHEY and CDR2 is SVGEGT. The CDR3 loop is CASSYGLAEPTLETQYF. The CDR3 DNA sequence: TGTGCCAGCAGTTATGGGCTAGCGGAGCCGACTTTAGAGACCCAGTACTTC.

The chain has TRBV27 and TRBJ1-1; TRBD1 matches 8 bases. The CDR3 contains 17 residues. The J segment lost 2 bases and the V segment lost 6 bases, leaving 14 bases of the junction unmatched. From germline, CDR1 is MNHEY and CDR2 SMNVEV (reference sequence). CDR3 nucleotide sequence: TGTGCCAGCAGACGACTCCCTTCCGGGACAGGCAACACTGAAGCTTTCTTT. This encodes CASRRLPSGTGNTEAFF.

The CDR3 DNA is TGTGCCAGCAGCCCTCGGGACAGGGCGGCAGATACGCAGTATTTT. Translation gives CASSPRDRAADTQYF. The chain uses TRBV3-1 (or the pseudogene TRBV3-2) and TRBJ2-3; 9 bases are shared with TRBD1. Per germline, CDR1 LGHDT and CDR2 YNNKEL (reference sequence). CDR3 length: 15 residues. The V gene end was trimmed by 4 bases and the J gene end by 4 bases; junction bases not matched to a gene: 6.

The chain employs TRBV5-1 and TRBJ2-2, with D perhaps matching TRBD2 (6 bases). CDR3 length: 14 residues. The ends were cut back, 4 bases at V and 3 bases at J, with 10 bases in the middle. Germline loops: CDR1 SGHRS, CDR2 YFSETQ. The CDR3 nucleotides are TGCGCCAGCAGCCCCCGACTAGACACCGGGGAGCTGTTTTTT. Its translation is CASSPRLDTGELFF.

The rearrangement links TRBV15 to TRBJ2-7; TRBD1 is a possible D gene (6 bases). Germline V CDR1 and CDR2: LNHNV, YYDKDF (reference sequence). Trimming pared 1 base from V and 7 bases from J, leaving 20 bases between. This CDR3 is 16 amino acids long. Written as DNA, the CDR3 is TGTGCCACCAGCAGAGCCGCCTTCAGAACAGGGACGGAGCAGTACTTC. This codes for CATSRAAFRTGTEQYF. Based on the CDR3 plus reference TRBV15 and TRBJ2-7, the full variable domain is DAMVIQNPRYQVTQFGKPVTLSCSQTLNHNVMYWYQQKSSQAPKLLFHYYDKDFNNEADTPDNFQSRRPNTSFCFLDIRSPGLGDTAMYLCATSRAAFRTGTEQYFGPGTRLTVT.

The J gene is TRBJ2-1, the V gene TRBV4-3, with 8 bases matching TRBD2. V lost 0 bases and J lost 8; bases outside the gene matches: 9. This CDR3 has 16 amino acids. Germline V gene lookup returns CDR1 LGHNA and CDR2 YSLEER. As DNA, the CDR3 is TGCGCCAGCAGCCAAGAAGCGGGGGCCGAGTATCATGAGCAGTTCTTC. This sequence encodes CASSQEAGAEYHEQFF.

The sample holds one count of this clone. V usage is TRBV4-1 and J usage is TRBJ2-6; D possibly corresponds to TRBD1 (5 bases). Trimming stripped 2 bases from V and 0 bases from J, with 17 bases between. CDR1 and CDR2 (germline): MGHRA, YSYEKL. There are 19 residues in the CDR3. The CDR3 is CASSQPTAGSSSGANVLTF. The CDR3 DNA follows: TGCGCCAGCAGCCAACCCACGGCAGGGTCCAGCTCTGGGGCCAACGTCCTGACTTTC.

V is TRBV3-1 (or the pseudogene TRBV3-2) and J is TRBJ1-3, with D unclear. The V end was cut by 2 bases, the J end by 4 bases, with 6 bases between. The CDR3 is made up of 13 amino acids. Germline V CDR1 and CDR2: LGHDT, YNNKEL (reference sequence). CDR3 coding DNA: TGTGCCAGCAGCCAATTCGGGGGAAACACCATATATTTT. It encodes CASSQFGGNTIYF.

V usage is TRBV27 and J usage is TRBJ1-2; 7 nucleotides match TRBD1. The CDR3 extends over 12 amino acids. Germline CDR1 and CDR2: MNHEY and SMNVEV (reference sequence). V shed 5 bases, J shed 5 bases, and the junction held 2 bases outside the gene matches. In DNA, the CDR3 is TGTGCCAGCAGTCAGGGGGGTTATGGCTACACCTTC. This gives the protein CASSQGGYGYTF.

On this clone itself: One junction end disagrees with the germline gene, perhaps due to a read error. The V and J genes are TRBV15 and TRBJ1-5; 8 nucleotides align to TRBD1. The germline V gene encodes CDR1 LNHNV and CDR2 YYDKDF (reference sequence). The CDR3 contains 13 residues. CDR3 amino acids: CATSRGGTGGRSF. The CDR3 DNA is TGTGCCACCAGCAGAGGGGGGACAGGCGGCCGTAGTTTT.

The chain links TRBV30 to TRBJ1-6; D may be TRBD1 (5 bases). The V gene lost 6 bases and the J gene lost 5 bases, with 11 bases spanning the gap. This CDR3 contains 13 residues. The germline V gene has CDR1 GTSNPN and CDR2 SVGIG (reference sequence). CDR3 DNA sequence: TGTGCCTGTCCAGGGTACGATAATTCACCCCTCCACTTT. This encodes CACPGYDNSPLHF.

Here the CDR3 reads CAWFHRGLANYGYTF. The CDR3 DNA reads as TGTGCCTGGTTTCACAGGGGTCTGGCTAACTATGGCTACACCTTC. This chain uses TRBV30 with TRBJ1-2; 7 bases map to TRBD1. Germline V CDR1 and CDR2: GTSNPN, SVGIG (reference sequence). V trimming: 5 bases; J trimming: 0 bases; junction bases outside the gene matches: 9. The CDR3 runs to 15 residues.

J is TRBJ2-5 and V is TRBV12-3 or TRBV12-4, with D possibly TRBD2 on 6 matching bases. The ends were cut back, 4 bases at V and 5 bases at J, with 11 bases in the middle. The CDR3 contains 13 residues. The CDR3 loop reads CASSSGGIETQYF. CDR3 DNA: TGTGCCAGCAGTTCGGGCGGGATTGAGACCCAGTACTTC.

The rearrangement links TRBV7-2 to TRBJ1-2, with D tentatively TRBD1 (6 bases). CDR1 SGHTA and CDR2 FQGNSA come from the germline V gene. The CDR3 runs to 14 residues. V was clipped by 5 bases and J by 6 bases, with 16 bases between them. The CDR3 protein is CASSPSGAVDGYTF. The CDR3 bases are TGTGCCAGCAGCCCCTCAGGGGCTGTCGATGGCTACACCTTC.

The chain carries TRBV15 and TRBJ2-4; TRBD2 might be the D (6 bases). The V gene lost 2 bases and the J gene lost 15 bases, with 17 bases spanning the gap. This CDR3 spans 13 amino acids. Germline V gene data show CDR1 as LNHNV and CDR2 as YYDKDF (reference sequence). CDR3 bases: TGTGCCACCAGCAGACCCAGCGGGCCGTTCGTGTACTTC. Its protein product is CATSRPSGPFVYF. The whole variable domain, remainder taken from reference TRBV15 and TRBJ2-4, is DAMVIQNPRYQVTQFGKPVTLSCSQTLNHNVMYWYQQKSSQAPKLLFHYYDKDFNNEADTPDNFQSRRPNTSFCFLDIRSPGLGDTAMYLCATSRPSGPFVYFGAGTRLSVL.

The table lists this clone with a count of one. At one end, the junction sequence differs from germline, possibly due to a read error. This chain joins TRBV6-1 and TRBJ1-5, with TRBD1 as a possible D gene (6 bases). This CDR3 has 12 residues. The V gene's germline CDR1 is MNHNS and CDR2 SASEGT. This chain's CDR3 is CASSESGQSANF. Here the CDR3 DNA reads TGTGCCAGCAGTGAGAGCGGACAGTCAGCGAATTTT.

This rearrangement joins TRBV29-1 to TRBJ2-7; D may be TRBD2 (6 bases). Trimming took 5 bases from V and 6 from J, leaving 14 bases between them. This CDR3 spans 12 amino acids. Germline lookup yields CDR1 SQVTM and CDR2 ANQGSEA. The CDR3 protein is CSVLTGGAEQYF. The DNA of the CDR3 is TGCAGCGTTTTAACTGGAGGGGCCGAGCAGTACTTC.

The chain employs TRBV5-1 and TRBJ1-3, with D possibly TRBD1 on 6 matching bases. Trimming pared 0 bases from V and 4 bases from J, leaving 11 bases between. The germline V gene has CDR1 SGHRS and CDR2 YFSETQ. The CDR3 has 15 amino acids. This chain's CDR3 is CASSLEPGVGNTIYF. In DNA, the CDR3 is TGCGCCAGCAGCTTGGAACCAGGGGTCGGAAACACCATATATTTT.

This clone appeared a few times. The chain uses TRBV5-1 and TRBJ2-7, with TRBD2 as a possible D gene (5 bases). Between the trimmed V and J ends, which lost 0 bases and 3 bases, there was a span of 13 bases. The CDR3 covers 15 residues. Germline V gene lookup returns CDR1 SGHRS and CDR2 YFSETQ. The CDR3 protein is CASSLAAGSVYEQYF. The CDR3 region has the DNA TGCGCCAGCAGCTTGGCGGCGGGCTCCGTCTACGAGCAGTACTTC.

This clone was observed a few times. This sequence joins TRBV27 and TRBJ1-4; D gene ambiguous. This CDR3 is 15 amino acids long. V was trimmed by 6 bases and J by 2 bases, leaving 13 bases between them. Looked up from germline, CDR1 is MNHEY and CDR2 is SMNVEV (reference sequence). In DNA form, the CDR3 reads TGTGCCAGCAGGGAAGTTGCGGGGACTAATGAAAAACTGTTTTTT. It specifies CASREVAGTNEKLFF.

The V call is TRBV18, the J call TRBJ1-1; tentative D call: TRBD1 (6 bases). CDR1 is KGHSH, CDR2 LQKENI, per germline. The CDR3 contains 15 residues. With 9 bases removed from V and 1 base from J, the gap between germline ends came to 18 bases. CDR3 in DNA: TGTGCCAGTTCAGGACAGCGAGCGCGGAACACTGAAGCTTTCTTT. It translates to CASSGQRARNTEAFF.

CDR3 protein: CAWSVGAGANTEAFF. The DNA of the CDR3 is TGTGCCTGGAGTGTAGGGGCAGGGGCGAACACTGAAGCTTTCTTT. The chain couples TRBV30 to TRBJ1-1, with a weak D call TRBD1 (6 bases). V was cut by 0 bases and J by 1 base, with 12 bases left in between. CDR3 length: 15 amino acids. CDR1 is GTSNPN, CDR2 SVGIG, per germline (reference sequence).

This chain joins TRBV5-6 and TRBJ1-1, with D uncertain. With 0 bases removed from V and 4 bases from J, the gap between germline ends came to 10 bases. Germline CDR1 and CDR2: SGHDT and YYEEEE. The CDR3 is 14 amino acids. Here the CDR3 DNA reads TGTGCCAGCAGCTTGGGAGGGATTCGCACTGAAGCTTTCTTT. Translation gives CASSLGGIRTEAFF.

This clone was observed a few times. The chain combines TRBV7-2 with TRBJ1-4; 9 nucleotides align to TRBD1. Germline lookup yields CDR1 SGHTA and CDR2 FQGNSA. This CDR3 spans 16 amino acids. After removal of 6 bases from V and 5 bases from J, the junction contained 10 bases not matched to a gene. For the CDR3, the DNA is TGTGCCAGCAGTTTCGGGACAGGGTTCGAAAATGAAAAACTGTTTTTT. This sequence encodes CASSFGTGFENEKLFF.

The chain employs TRBV9 and TRBJ1-3; TRBD1 is a possible D gene (5 bases). The germline V and J ends were trimmed by 4 bases and 0 bases, with 14 bases remaining between them. Germline V lookup: CDR1 SGDLS, CDR2 YYNGEE. CDR3 length: 16 amino acids. CDR3 in amino acids: CASSSGRASSGNTIYF. CDR3 DNA: TGTGCCAGCAGCAGTGGCAGGGCAAGCTCTGGAAACACCATATATTTT.

The chain uses TRBV7-2 and TRBJ2-7; 8 nucleotides align to TRBD1. Per the germline V gene, CDR1 is SGHTA and CDR2 is FQGNSA. The CDR3 spans 14 residues. With V trimmed by 6 bases and J by 3 bases, 7 bases remained unmatched. CDR3: CASRPQGVGYEQYF. DNA for the CDR3: TGTGCCAGCAGACCACAGGGGGTCGGCTACGAGCAGTACTTC.

V gene TRBV7-9 combines with J gene TRBJ1-2; no clear D. Between the trimmed V and J ends, which lost 0 bases and 4 bases, there was a span of 12 bases. Germline loops: CDR1 SEHNR, CDR2 FQNEAQ (reference sequence). The CDR3 spans 15 residues. The CDR3 coding sequence is TGTGCCAGCAGCTTAGCGGGCAGCCCTACCTATGGCTACACCTTC. Translation gives CASSLAGSPTYGYTF.

This clone is a singleton in its sample. The chain is built from TRBV7-9 and TRBJ1-3, with D tentatively TRBD1 (6 bases). The V end was cut by 5 bases, the J end by 0 bases, with 8 bases between. CDR1 and CDR2 from the germline V gene are SEHNR and FQNEAQ (reference sequence). The CDR3 length is 14 residues. Here the CDR3 reads CASSRTASGNTIYF. CDR3 bases: TGTGCCAGCAGCCGGACAGCCTCTGGAAACACCATATATTTT.

This rearrangement joins TRBV5-1 to TRBJ2-1, with D hard to call. This CDR3 is built from 13 residues. Deletions cut 0 bases from V and 5 bases from J, with 6 bases between. CDR1 SGHRS and CDR2 YFSETQ come from the germline V gene. CDR3 in amino acids: CASSLVPDNEQFF. CDR3 nucleotide sequence: TGCGCCAGCAGCTTGGTCCCAGACAATGAGCAGTTCTTC.